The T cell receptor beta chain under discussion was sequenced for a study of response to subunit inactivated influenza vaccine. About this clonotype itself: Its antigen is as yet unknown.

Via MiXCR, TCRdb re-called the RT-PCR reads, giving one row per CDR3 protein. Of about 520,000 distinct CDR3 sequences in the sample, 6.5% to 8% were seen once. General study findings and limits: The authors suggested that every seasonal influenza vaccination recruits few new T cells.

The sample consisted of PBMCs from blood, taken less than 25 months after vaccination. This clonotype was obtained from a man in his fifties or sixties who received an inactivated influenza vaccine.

CDR3 amino acids: CATSDFGGDDNEQFF. CDR3 nucleotides: TGTGCCACCAGTGATTTTGGGGGGGACGACAATGAGCAGTTCTTC. The rearrangement joins TRBV24-1 to TRBJ2-1; 7 nucleotides match TRBD2. Germline CDR1 KGHDR, CDR2 SFDVKD. V trimming: 1 base; J trimming: 5 bases; junction bases outside the gene matches: 4. The CDR3 is made up of 15 amino acids.